This T cell receptor (beta chain) is from a study of T cell repertoires and Cas9 in healthy adults. Turning to the study itself: SpCas9-reactive CD4 and CD8 T cells were characterized for potency, cytotoxicity and lineage.

The table came from immunoSEQ multiplex PCR; TCRdb's copy has only in-frame clones and leaves some out. The sample lists roughly 13,000 clones, 85% to 90% occurring once. V was clipped by 4 bases and J by 7 bases; unmatched bases: 24. The germline V gene has CDR1 LGHNA and CDR2 YNFKEQ. The CDR3 spans 20 residues. Study outcomes and limitations: SpCas9-reactive regulatory T cells reportedly mitigated SpCas9-reactive effector T cells in vitro.

As for this clone: Its antigen is not identified.

V is TRBV4-2 and J is TRBJ2-3; 9 nucleotides align to TRBD2. Sequenced input: Tregs (CD4+, CD25+, CD127-, CD137-, CD154-) from PBMCs; culture status not recorded. The clonotype was recovered from a human donor in good health. CDR3 DNA sequence: TGTGCCAGCAGCCCTCGCACCCCAGGGGTCAGCGGGGGGCGACTCAATACGCAGTATTTT. Its protein is CASSPRTPGVSGGRLNTQYF.